This TCR beta chain was identified during a study of cytomegalovirus exposure and HLA in healthy donors. As to this clone: Its specificity is not known.

Deletions cut 3 bases from V and 3 bases from J, with 14 bases between. Germline V lookup: CDR1 MNHEY, CDR2 SMNVEV (reference sequence). There are 15 residues in the CDR3. Amplification used 60 Vbeta primers and 13 Jbeta primers. Repertoires were generated with immunoSEQ multiplex PCR, while TCRdb's copy carries only in-frame clones and drops some. This sample yields more than 85,000 clones, of which 70% to 85% are seen a single time; roughly 6.2% belongs to the top ten. General study results and limits: Researchers counted roughly 150 TCR beta chains as cytomegalovirus-associated. Most observed TCR sequences were rare, whereas some public TCRs were detected in many donors.

The sample consisted of PBMCs. This rearrangement joins TRBV27 to TRBJ1-1; perhaps TRBD1 as D (5 bases). This TCR derives from a man aged 30-40 years in good health and CMV-seropositive. The chain's CDR3 is CASSFGRVRDTEAFF. CDR3 bases: TGTGCCAGCAGTTTCGGCCGCGTCAGGGACACTGAAGCTTTCTTT.